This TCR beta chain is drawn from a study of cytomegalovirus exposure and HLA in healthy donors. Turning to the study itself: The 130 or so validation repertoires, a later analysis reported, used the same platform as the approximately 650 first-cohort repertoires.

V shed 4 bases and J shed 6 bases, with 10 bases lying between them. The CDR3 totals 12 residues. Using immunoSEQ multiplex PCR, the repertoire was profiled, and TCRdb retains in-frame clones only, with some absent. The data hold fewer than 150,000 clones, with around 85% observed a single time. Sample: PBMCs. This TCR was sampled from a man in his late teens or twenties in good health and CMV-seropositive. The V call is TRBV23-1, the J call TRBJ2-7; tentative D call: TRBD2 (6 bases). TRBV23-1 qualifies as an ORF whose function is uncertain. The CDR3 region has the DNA TGCGCCAGCAGTCTCGAGGGAGGCGAGCAGTACTTC. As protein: CASSLEGGEQYF.